This is a list of T cell receptor beta chains from one sample in a study of graft-versus-host responses after intestinal transplantation. Repertoires were generated with immunoSEQ multiplex PCR, while TCRdb's copy carries only in-frame clones and drops some. In the table there are tens of thousands of clones, roughly 90% of which are singletons. The sample was ileum tissue, taken approximately 200 days after intestinal transplant. The source of these receptors is a human patient who received an intestinal transplant, so some T cells may come from the graft donor. Both conserved end residues are part of each CDR3. Fields, in order: CDR3 protein, CDR3 length, D gene, V gene. D genes are given only for firm matches.

CASTRGGGADEQFF	14	TRBD2	TRBV5-1
CASSPLTSGEQETQYF	16	TRBD2	TRBV11-2
CSAKNSYEQYF	11	.	TRBV20-1
CASSSDWEQYF	11	.	TRBV7-8
CASSQGGRGGELFF	14	.	TRBV4-1
CASSINYGYTF	11	.	TRBV19
CASSYSNQATEAFF	14	.	TRBV6-5
CASSQAGGVDTQYF	14	TRBD2	TRBV18
CASSEVGISGNTIYF	15	.	TRBV2
CAISESLRERGEQYF	15	.	TRBV10-3
CASSQTQEKLFF	12	.	TRBV4-1
CASRGTGLYEQYF	13	TRBD1	TRBV6-1
CASLDRTGDGYTF	13	TRBD1	TRBV5-1
CASSFPSGGYTQYF	14	TRBD2	TRBV28
CASSYRDRGYGAFF	14	TRBD1	TRBV7-9
CASSLASQGAGETQYF	16	TRBD1	TRBV5-6
CASSFGVGQGLKGRMNTEAFF	21	.	TRBV12-1
CASSQGHSGGITDTQYF	17	TRBD2	TRBV4-2
CASSELGQGSYEQYF	15	TRBD1	TRBV25-1
CASKLGHAITVNYGYTF	17	.	TRBV19
CASSHPHSLDEQYF	14	.	TRBV7-9
CASTPPGLAGGHADTQYF	18	TRBD2	TRBV5-4
CASSPIPQAEAFF	13	.	TRBV18
CASSPGWAYQETQYF	15	.	TRBV4-1
CASSRVGAGGFTGELFF	17	TRBD1	TRBV7-8
CASSQAGGGSPLHF	14	.	TRBV4-1
CASSLGRGSTAQYF	14	.	TRBV5-1
CASRGQGDYGYTF	13	TRBD1	TRBV2
CASSLKVGVRGTDTQYF	17	.	TRBV19
CASLPSGTGPTHYGYTF	17	TRBD1	TRBV7-9